The sequence of this T cell receptor (beta chain) was determined in a study of regulatory T cells in long-lasting Graves disease. Sample time point: newly diagnosed GD, antithyroid drugs for less than 3 months. RNA from PBMCs was the source of the TCR library. This CDR3 comprises 15 residues. Germline values: CDR1 SGHNT, CDR2 YYREEE (reference sequence). Trimming removed 1 base from V and 6 bases from J; junction bases left unmatched: 2. In its sample, this clonotype was seen a few times. Library construction for TCR beta used iRepertoire HTBI primers and Arm-PCR of CDR3 regions. TCRdb processed the multiplex PCR reads anew with MiXCR; each CDR3 protein has one entry. This table holds 350,000 to 550,000 distinct CDR3 sequences, approximately 15% found once. The sample was also reused in another study, on T cells in Graves' hyperthyroidism and ophthalmopathy.

The sequenced sample was peripheral blood mononuclear cells (PBMCs), obtained at new diagnosis, from a patient treated with antithyroid drugs. The genes are TRBV5-4 and TRBJ2-2, with 11 bases lining up with TRBD1. The sequence derives from a woman aged 30 to 39 with Graves disease. The CDR3 region has the DNA TGTGCCAGCAGCTTGCCGGGACAGGGGGCCGGGGAGCTGTTTTTT. Translated: CASSLPGQGAGELFF.